One TCR beta chain is described in this entry. This entry belongs to a study of blood T cell repertoires in COVID-19. Study in general: Specimens from acute and convalescent COVID-19 originated in the United States, Italy and Spain.

Clones were sequenced by immunoSEQ multiplex PCR, and TCRdb holds only the in-frame ones, with some missing. Among about 36,000 clones listed, around 90% were seen once. From germline, CDR1 is SGDLS and CDR2 YYNGEE. After removal of 0 bases from V and 5 bases from J, the junction contained 7 bases not matched to a gene. The CDR3 has 15 amino acids. The receptor was isolated from a man in his fifties or sixties with acute or convalescent COVID-19. Material for sequencing was peripheral blood. This chain links TRBV9 with TRBJ2-5; 7 nucleotides match TRBD2. Here the CDR3 DNA reads TGTGCCAGCAGCGTAGGGGCGGGAGTGGCCGAGACCCAGTACTTC. Protein sequence: CASSVGAGVAETQYF.